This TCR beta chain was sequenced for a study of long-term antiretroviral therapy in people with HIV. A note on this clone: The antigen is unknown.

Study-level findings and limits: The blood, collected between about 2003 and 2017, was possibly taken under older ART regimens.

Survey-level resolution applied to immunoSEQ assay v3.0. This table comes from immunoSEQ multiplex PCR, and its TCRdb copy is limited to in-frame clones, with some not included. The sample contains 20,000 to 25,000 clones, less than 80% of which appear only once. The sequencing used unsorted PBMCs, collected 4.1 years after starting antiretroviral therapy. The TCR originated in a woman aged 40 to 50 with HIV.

This CDR3 is CAWRLQGIFGYTF. CDR3 coding DNA: TGTGCCTGGAGATTACAGGGGATATTTGGCTACACCTTC. The V and J genes are TRBV30 and TRBJ1-2, with TRBD1 matching 7 bases. In germline, CDR1 is GTSNPN, CDR2 SVGIG (reference sequence). With 3 bases clipped from V and 7 bases from J, the junction kept 8 bases outside the gene matches. The CDR3 spans 13 residues.